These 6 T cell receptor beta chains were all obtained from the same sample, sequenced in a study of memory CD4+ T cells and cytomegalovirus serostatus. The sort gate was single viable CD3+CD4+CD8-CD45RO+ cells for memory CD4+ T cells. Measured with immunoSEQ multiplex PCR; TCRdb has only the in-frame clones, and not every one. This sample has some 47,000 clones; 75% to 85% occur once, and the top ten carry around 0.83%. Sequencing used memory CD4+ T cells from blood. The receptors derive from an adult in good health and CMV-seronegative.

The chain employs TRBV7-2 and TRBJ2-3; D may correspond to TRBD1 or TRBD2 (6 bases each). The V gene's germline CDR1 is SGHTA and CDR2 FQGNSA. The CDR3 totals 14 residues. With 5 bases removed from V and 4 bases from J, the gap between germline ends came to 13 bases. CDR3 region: CASSRGGPPDTQYF. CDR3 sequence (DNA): TGTGCCAGCAGCCGAGGGGGGCCGCCAGATACGCAGTATTTT. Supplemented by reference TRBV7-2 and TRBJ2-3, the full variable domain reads GAGVSQSPSNKVTEKGKDVELRCDPISGHTALYWYRQSLGQGLEFLIYFQGNSAPDKSGLPSDRFSAERTGGSVSTLTIQRTQQEDSAVYLCASSRGGPPDTQYFGPGTRLTVL.

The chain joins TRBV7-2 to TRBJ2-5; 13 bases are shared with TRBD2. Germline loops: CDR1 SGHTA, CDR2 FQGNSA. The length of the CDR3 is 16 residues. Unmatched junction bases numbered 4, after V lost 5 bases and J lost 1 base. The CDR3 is CASSLRLAGGQETQYF. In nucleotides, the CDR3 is TGTGCCAGCAGCCTGCGACTAGCGGGGGGCCAAGAGACCCAGTACTTC.

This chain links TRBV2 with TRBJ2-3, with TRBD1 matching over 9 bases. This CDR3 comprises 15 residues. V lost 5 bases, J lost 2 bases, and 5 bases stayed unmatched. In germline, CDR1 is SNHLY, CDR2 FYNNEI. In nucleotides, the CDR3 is TGTGCCAGCAGTTACCGGGACAGGGCCACAGATACGCAGTATTTT. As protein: CASSYRDRATDTQYF.

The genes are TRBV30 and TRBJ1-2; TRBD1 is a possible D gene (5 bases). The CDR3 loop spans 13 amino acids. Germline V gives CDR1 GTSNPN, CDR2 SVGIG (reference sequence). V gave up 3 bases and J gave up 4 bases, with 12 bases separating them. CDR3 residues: CAWRGGTLYGYTF. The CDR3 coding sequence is TGTGCCTGGAGGGGGGGGACCCTCTATGGCTACACCTTC.

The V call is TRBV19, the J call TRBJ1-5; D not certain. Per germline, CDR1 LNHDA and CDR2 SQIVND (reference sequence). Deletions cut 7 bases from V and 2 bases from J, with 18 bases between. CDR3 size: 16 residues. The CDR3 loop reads CASTSWAGRGNQPQHF. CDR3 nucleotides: TGTGCCAGTACATCGTGGGCGGGCCGAGGCAATCAGCCCCAGCATTTT.

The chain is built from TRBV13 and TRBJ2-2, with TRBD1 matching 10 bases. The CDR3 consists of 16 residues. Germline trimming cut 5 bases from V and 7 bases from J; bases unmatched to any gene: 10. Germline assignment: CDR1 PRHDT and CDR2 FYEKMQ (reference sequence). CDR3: CASSEPGQGTSGELFF. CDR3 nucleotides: TGTGCCAGCAGCGAACCGGGACAGGGGACTAGCGGGGAGCTGTTTTTT. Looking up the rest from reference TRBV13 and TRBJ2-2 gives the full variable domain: AAGVIQSPRHLIKEKRETATLKCYPIPRHDTVYWYQQGPGQDPQFLISFYEKMQSDKGSIPDRFSAQQFSDYHSELNMSSLELGDSALYFCASSEPGQGTSGELFFGEGSRLTVL.